The 5 T cell receptor beta chains below come from one sample, sequenced in a study of T cells in tumors after PD-1 blockade. Sequencing was performed with immunoSEQ multiplex PCR; in TCRdb, only in-frame clones are kept and a portion is missing. The sample comprises roughly 59,000 clones, about four fifths of which are singletons, and under 15% rests with the top ten. Material: PBMCs, obtained before anti-PD-1 treatment. The source is a human donor with basal cell carcinoma.

The V gene is TRBV5-1, the J gene TRBJ1-6; D unclear. Germline-derived CDR1 and CDR2 are SGHRS and YFSETQ. Trimming removed 4 bases at V and 11 bases at J, with 22 bases between. The CDR3 runs 16 residues. The CDR3 region is CASSVSRDGVGTPLHF. DNA for the CDR3: TGCGCCAGCAGCGTGTCGAGGGATGGGGTGGGGACACCCCTCCACTTT.

V is TRBV5-6 and J is TRBJ2-4; D is ambiguous. V lost 0 bases and J 3 bases, leaving 7 bases between the germline ends. The CDR3 has 14 residues. Germline CDR1 reads SGHDT; CDR2 reads YYEEEE. The CDR3 sequence is CASSLVHLKNIQYF. In nucleotides, the CDR3 is TGTGCCAGCAGCTTGGTACATCTCAAAAACATTCAGTACTTC. Supplemented by reference TRBV5-6 and TRBJ2-4, the full variable domain reads DAGVTQSPTHLIKTRGQQVTLRCSPKSGHDTVSWYQQALGQGPQFIFQYYEEEERQRGNFPDRFSGHQFPNYSSELNVNALLLGDSALYLCASSLVHLKNIQYFGAGTRLSVL.

The chain uses TRBV29-1 and TRBJ2-1, with 7 bases fitting TRBD1. After removal of 6 bases from V and 5 bases from J, the junction contained 16 bases not matched to a gene. In germline, CDR1 is SQVTM, CDR2 ANQGSEA. The CDR3 contains 16 residues. The CDR3 region has the DNA TGCAGCGTCGGACCTTCGAGGGGGCGAACCAACAATGAGCAGTTCTTC. It is translated as CSVGPSRGRTNNEQFF.

This clone was observed a few times. This CDR3 reads CASSLGPFGDTEAFF. In DNA form, the CDR3 reads TGTGCCAGCAGCTTGGGTCCTTTCGGGGACACTGAAGCTTTCTTT. The J gene is TRBJ1-1, the V gene TRBV5-4; D not resolved. Between the trimmed V and J ends, which lost 0 bases and 3 bases, there was a span of 12 bases. The germline CDR1 and CDR2 sequences are SGHNT and YYREEE (reference sequence). The CDR3 extends over 15 amino acids. Combining the CDR3 with reference TRBV5-4 and TRBJ1-1 gives the whole variable domain ETGVTQSPTHLIKTRGQQVTLRCSSQSGHNTVSWYQQALGQGPQFIFQYYREEENGRGNFPPRFSGLQFPNYSSELNVNALELDDSALYLCASSLGPFGDTEAFFGQGTRLTVV.

The rearrangement joins TRBV7-3 to TRBJ2-1; 13 bases are shared with TRBD2. The CDR3 sequence is 15 residues long. The germline V gene has CDR1 SGHTA and CDR2 FQGTGA. Trimming took 5 bases from V and 6 from J; bases not matched to a gene: 4. DNA of the CDR3: TGTGCCAGCAGCAGACTAGCGGGGGGACTCAATGAGCAGTTCTTC. This sequence encodes CASSRLAGGLNEQFF.